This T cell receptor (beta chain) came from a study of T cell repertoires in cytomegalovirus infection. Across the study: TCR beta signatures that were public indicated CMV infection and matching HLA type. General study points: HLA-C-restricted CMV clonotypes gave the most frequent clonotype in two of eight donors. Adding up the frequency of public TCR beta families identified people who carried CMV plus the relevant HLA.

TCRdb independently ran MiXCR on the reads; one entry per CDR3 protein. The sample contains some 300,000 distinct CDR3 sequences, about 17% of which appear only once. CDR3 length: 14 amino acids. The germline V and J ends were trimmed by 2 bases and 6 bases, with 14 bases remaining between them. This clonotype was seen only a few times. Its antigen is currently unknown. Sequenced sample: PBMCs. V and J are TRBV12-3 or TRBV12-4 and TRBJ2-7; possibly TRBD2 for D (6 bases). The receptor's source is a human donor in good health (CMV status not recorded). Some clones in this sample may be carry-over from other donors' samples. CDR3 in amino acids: CASSLLGPEGEQYF. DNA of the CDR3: TGTGCCAGCAGTTTATTAGGCCCGGAGGGCGAGCAGTACTTC.